This TCR beta chain stems from a study of T cell responses to AZD1222 COVID-19 vaccine (dated by TCRdb to about 2021). Some background on the complete study: AZD1222 recipients given second doses at about 4 weeks or at about 12 weeks were pooled, since spike-specific TCR depth and breadth were not found to differ between the two schedules. TCR sequencing was performed for about 240 trial participants, of whom roughly 200 were given two doses of AZD1222 and around 25 were given two doses of MenACWY control vaccine. Trial participants were enrolled by age into subgroups of 18-55, 56-69 and 70-plus years, and approximately 150, 30 and 60 TCR-sequenced participants, respectively, were included in these subgroups. Summary of the overall study and its limitations: Conclusions about previously exposed vaccinees are limited because only six or seven AZD1222 recipients were SARS-CoV-2 seropositive at baseline. In the small 56-69-year group, the increase in depth fell short of significance, most likely because of low power. No day 14 peak-response samples were available, so repertoires were characterized only after the peak T cell response. After two AZD1222 doses, both the breadth and the depth of spike-specific TCRs were significantly higher than at day 0 and than in MenACWY recipients. Reportedly, close to half of the unique spike-specific TCRs recognized epitopes lying outside the regions that are mutated in the B.1.351 and B.1.1.7 variants. The whole spike protein was spanned by vaccine-associated CD4 TCRs, and dominant responses were seen in regions 160-218 and 743-854. Most participants were white British and females outnumbered males, and the authors suggested that clonal diversity may have been underestimated.

The CDR3 regions of human TCRbeta chains were analyzed by immunosequencing. On the authors' methods: TCRs in the repertoires were matched against a reference library of SARS-CoV-2-specific TCRs that had been generated with the MIRA antigen-specificity platform. Breadth was defined as the fraction of unique TCRs that were SARS-CoV-2-associated. Depth was defined as the fraction of total T cells that were SARS-CoV-2-associated. Using the MIRA data, each spike-specific TCR was assigned both to the spike region to which the TCR was reactive and to a CD4 or CD8 class. Log10-transformed breadth and depth values were compared by one-way ANOVA with Sidak's multiple comparisons tests. TCRdb retrieved this table from immuneACCESS and kept in-frame rearrangements only. Not all clones are present; in checked studies, unresolved V genes account for under half, and no reason is known for the remainder. V and J calls and clone size are given by that table; D and trimming were obtained from the DNA. The sample has over 110,000 clones on record, 90% to 95% of them singletons. Roughly 5% of the sample belongs to the ten largest clones.

Turning to this clone: Its specific antigen is unknown. Qualities for individual bases were not recorded, and no much larger clone is one base off.

The germline V gene sets CDR1 to SGHRS and CDR2 to YFSETQ. The cysteine opens and the phenylalanine closes a CDR3 of 15 amino acids. This entry keeps only the CDR3 DNA: 45 bases, framed from base 1. The junction shows trimming of 2 bases on V and 4 bases on J, plus 15 bases between the germline ends. The label giving this sample's time point can be read as: baseline before first vaccination. Samples from vaccinated people were obtained from the UK trials COV001 and COV002, which included a single-blind randomized controlled phase 2/3 trial of AZD1222 (ChAdOx1 nCoV-19) in healthy adults. For TCRbeta chain sequencing, PBMC samples from trial participants were taken at day 0 and at day 28 after the second dose.

This sequence uses TRBV5-1 and TRBJ1-2; a weak D assignment points to TRBD1 (6 bases agree). The sequence was obtained from an adult in good health. The material sequenced was peripheral blood, taken on day 0 of AZD1222 vaccination. The DNA sequence reads TGCGCCAGCAGCTTCACCGGGGACAAAGGCTATGGCTACACCTTC. It specifies CASSFTGDKGYGYTF. This CDR3, with the reference TRBV5-1 and TRBJ1-2 proteins standing in past its ends, gives the full variable domain KAGVTQTPRYLIKTRGQQVTLSCSPISGHRSVSWYQQTPGQGLQFLFEYFSETQRNKGNFPGRFSGRQFSNSRSEMNVSTLELGDSALYLCASSFTGDKGYGYTFGSGTRLTVV.